This is a list of T cell receptor beta chains from one sample in a study of identical twins. From the 5' RACE reads, TCRdb called clonotypes with MiXCR, one entry per CDR3 protein. The sample lists 210,000 or so distinct CDR3 sequences, 15% to 20% occurring once. These records were also assigned to another study, of T cells expressing NK-cell markers.

The sample consisted of CD8+ T cells sorted from blood. These receptors all come from a young woman in good health. The CDR3 runs from the conserved cysteine through the conserved F or W. Each record gives: clone size, D gene, V gene, J gene, CDR3 DNA, CDR3 protein. The D gene is left open where the match is weak. Clone size is not always given. Where it is, it says once, few, many or a class for expanded clones.

clone size: -
D gene: -
V gene: TRBV4-3
J gene: TRBJ1-6
CDR3 DNA: TGCGCCAGCAGCATCAGCCAAGGCAGCTCCTATAATTCACCCCTCCACTTT
CDR3 protein: CASSISQGSSYNSPLHF

clone size: few
D gene: -
V gene: TRBV11-2
J gene: TRBJ2-2
CDR3 DNA: TGTGCCAGCAGCGACACTAGCTCCGGGGAGCTGTTTTTT
CDR3 protein: CASSDTSSGELFF

clone size: -
D gene: -
V gene: TRBV10-2
J gene: TRBJ2-3
CDR3 DNA: TGCGCCAGCAGTGAAGAGCGGAGGGGTGGCACAGATACGCAGTATTTT
CDR3 protein: CASSEERRGGTDTQYF

clone size: -
D gene: -
V gene: TRBV4-1
J gene: TRBJ2-5
CDR3 DNA: TGCGCCAGCAGCCAGACCCAGCCGGGCCTGGCGCGAGAGACCCAGTACTTC
CDR3 protein: CASSQTQPGLARETQYF

clone size: -
D gene: -
V gene: TRBV6-5
J gene: TRBJ1-1
CDR3 DNA: TGTGCCAGCAGTTCACCTACTGAAGCTTTCTTT
CDR3 protein: CASSSPTEAFF

clone size: -
D gene: TRBD1
V gene: TRBV12-3/TRBV12-4
J gene: TRBJ2-7
CDR3 DNA: TGTGCCAGCAGACCAGGGACAGGTCCTAACTACGAGCAGTACTTC
CDR3 protein: CASRPGTGPNYEQYF

clone size: few
D gene: -
V gene: TRBV5-5
J gene: TRBJ2-1
CDR3 DNA: TGTGCCAGCAGCCACCGGGACGCCGTCGATGAGCAGTTCTTC
CDR3 protein: CASSHRDAVDEQFF

clone size: -
D gene: -
V gene: TRBV9
J gene: TRBJ1-2
CDR3 DNA: TGTGCCAGCAGCTCCAATAGTGGGGGTGGCTACACCTTC
CDR3 protein: CASSSNSGGGYTF

clone size: -
D gene: -
V gene: TRBV2
J gene: TRBJ2-6
CDR3 DNA: TGTGCCAGCAGCACCTCAGCCTCTGGGGCCAACGTCCTGACTTTC
CDR3 protein: CASSTSASGANVLTF

clone size: few
D gene: -
V gene: TRBV6-2/TRBV6-3
J gene: TRBJ2-3
CDR3 DNA: TGTGCCAGCAGTTCAATCGATACGCAGTATTTT
CDR3 protein: CASSSIDTQYF